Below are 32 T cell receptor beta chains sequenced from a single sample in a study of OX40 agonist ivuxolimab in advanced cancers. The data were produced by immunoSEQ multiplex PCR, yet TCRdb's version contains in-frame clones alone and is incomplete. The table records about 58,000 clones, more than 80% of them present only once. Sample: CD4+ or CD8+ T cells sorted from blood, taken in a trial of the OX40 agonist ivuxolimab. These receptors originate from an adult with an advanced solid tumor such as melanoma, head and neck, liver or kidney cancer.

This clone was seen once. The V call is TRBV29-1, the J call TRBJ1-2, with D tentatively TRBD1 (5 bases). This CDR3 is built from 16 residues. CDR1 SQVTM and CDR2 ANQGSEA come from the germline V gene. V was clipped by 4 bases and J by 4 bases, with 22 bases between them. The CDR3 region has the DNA TGCAGCGTTGTGGTATGGGAGGGGACGGGGGTCTATGGCTACACCTTC. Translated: CSVVVWEGTGVYGYTF.

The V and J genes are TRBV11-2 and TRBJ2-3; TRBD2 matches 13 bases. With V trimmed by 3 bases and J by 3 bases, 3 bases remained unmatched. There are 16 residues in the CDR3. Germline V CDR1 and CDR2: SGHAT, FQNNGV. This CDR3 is CASSFTSGGATDTQYF. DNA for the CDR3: TGTGCCAGCAGCTTTACTAGCGGGGGGGCGACAGATACGCAGTATTTT.

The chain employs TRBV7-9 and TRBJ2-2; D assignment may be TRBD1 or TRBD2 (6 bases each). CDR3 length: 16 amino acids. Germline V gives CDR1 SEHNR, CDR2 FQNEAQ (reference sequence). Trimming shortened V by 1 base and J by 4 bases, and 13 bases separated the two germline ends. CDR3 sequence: CASSLVGGRRTGELFF. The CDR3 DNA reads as TGTGCCAGCAGCTTAGTGGGGGGCCGTCGCACCGGGGAGCTGTTTTTT.

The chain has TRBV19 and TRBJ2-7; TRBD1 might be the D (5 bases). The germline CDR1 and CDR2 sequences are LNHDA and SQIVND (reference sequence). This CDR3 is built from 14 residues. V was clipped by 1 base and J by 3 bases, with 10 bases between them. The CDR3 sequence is CASSIGQGNYEQYF. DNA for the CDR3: TGTGCCAGTAGTATAGGGCAGGGAAACTACGAGCAGTACTTC.

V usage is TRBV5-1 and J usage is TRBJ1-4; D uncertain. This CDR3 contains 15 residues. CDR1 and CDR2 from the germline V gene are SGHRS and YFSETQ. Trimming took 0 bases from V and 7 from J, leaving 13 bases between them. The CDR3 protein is CASSLEGQNGEKLFF. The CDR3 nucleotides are TGCGCCAGCAGCTTGGAAGGTCAGAATGGTGAAAAACTGTTTTTT.

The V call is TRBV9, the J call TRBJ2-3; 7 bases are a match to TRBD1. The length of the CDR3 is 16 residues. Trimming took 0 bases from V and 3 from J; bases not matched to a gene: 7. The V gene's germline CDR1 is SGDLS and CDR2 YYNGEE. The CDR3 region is CASSVVGGAITDTQYF. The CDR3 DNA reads TGTGCCAGCAGCGTAGTAGGGGGCGCAATAACAGATACGCAGTATTTT.

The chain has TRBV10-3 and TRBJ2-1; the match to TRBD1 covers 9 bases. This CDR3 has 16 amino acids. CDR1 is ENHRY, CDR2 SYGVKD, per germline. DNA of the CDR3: TGTGCGATTCTGGGACAGGGAATAGGCCCCCGCAATGAGCAGTTCTTC. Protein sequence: CAILGQGIGPRNEQFF.

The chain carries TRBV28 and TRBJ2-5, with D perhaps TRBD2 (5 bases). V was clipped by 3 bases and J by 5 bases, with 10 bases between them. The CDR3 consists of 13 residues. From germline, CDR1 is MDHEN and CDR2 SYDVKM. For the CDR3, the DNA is TGTGCCAGCAGTTTCAGTAGCGACGAGACCCAGTACTTC. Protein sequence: CASSFSSDETQYF. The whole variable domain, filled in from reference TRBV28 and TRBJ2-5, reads DVKVTQSSRYLVKRTGEKVFLECVQDMDHENMFWYRQDPGLGLRLIYFSYDVKMKEKGDIPEGYSVSREKKERFSLILESASTNQTSMYLCASSFSSDETQYFGPGTRLLVL.

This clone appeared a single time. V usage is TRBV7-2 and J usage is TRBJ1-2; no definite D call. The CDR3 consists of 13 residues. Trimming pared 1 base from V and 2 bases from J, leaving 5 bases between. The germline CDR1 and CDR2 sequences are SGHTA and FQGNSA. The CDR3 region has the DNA TGTGCCAGCAGCTTAGACCTGAACTATGGCTACACCTTC. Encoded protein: CASSLDLNYGYTF.

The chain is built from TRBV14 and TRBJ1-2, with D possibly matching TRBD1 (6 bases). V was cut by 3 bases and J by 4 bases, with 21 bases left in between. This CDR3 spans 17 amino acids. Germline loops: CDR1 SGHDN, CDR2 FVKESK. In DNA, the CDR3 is TGTGCCAGCAGCCAGACAGGTCAGAGGGGTAGGGCCTATGGCTACACCTTC. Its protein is CASSQTGQRGRAYGYTF. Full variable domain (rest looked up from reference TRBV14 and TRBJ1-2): EAGVTQFPSHSVIEKGQTVTLRCDPISGHDNLYWYRRVMGKEIKFLLHFVKESKQDESGMPNNRFLAERTGGTYSTLKVQPAELEDSGVYFCASSQTGQRGRAYGYTFGSGTRLTVV.

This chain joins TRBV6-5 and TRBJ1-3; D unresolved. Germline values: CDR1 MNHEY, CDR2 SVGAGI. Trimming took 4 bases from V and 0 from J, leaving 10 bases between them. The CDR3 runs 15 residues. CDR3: CASSSTFNSGNTIYF. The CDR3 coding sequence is TGTGCCAGCAGTTCCACGTTTAACTCTGGAAACACCATATATTTT.

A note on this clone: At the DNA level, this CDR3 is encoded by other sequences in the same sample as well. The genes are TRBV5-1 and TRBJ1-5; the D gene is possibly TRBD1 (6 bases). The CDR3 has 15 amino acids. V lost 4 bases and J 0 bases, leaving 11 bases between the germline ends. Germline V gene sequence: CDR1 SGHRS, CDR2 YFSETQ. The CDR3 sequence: CASSPGHPSNQPQHF. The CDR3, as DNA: TGCGCCAGCAGCCCGGGACACCCTAGCAATCAGCCCCAGCATTTT.

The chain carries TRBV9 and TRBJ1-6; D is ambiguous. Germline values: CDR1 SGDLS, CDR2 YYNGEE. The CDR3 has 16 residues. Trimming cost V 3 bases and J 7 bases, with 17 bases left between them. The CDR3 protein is CASSAGVDPRNSPLHF. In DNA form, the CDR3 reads TGTGCCAGCAGCGCTGGGGTTGACCCGCGAAATTCACCCCTCCACTTT.

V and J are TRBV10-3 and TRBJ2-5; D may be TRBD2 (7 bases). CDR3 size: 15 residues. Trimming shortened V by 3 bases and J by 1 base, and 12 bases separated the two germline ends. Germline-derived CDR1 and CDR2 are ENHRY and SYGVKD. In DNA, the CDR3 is TGTGCCATCAGTGACGGGGGGCCCGCCCAAGAGACCCAGTACTTC. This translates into CAISDGGPAQETQYF.

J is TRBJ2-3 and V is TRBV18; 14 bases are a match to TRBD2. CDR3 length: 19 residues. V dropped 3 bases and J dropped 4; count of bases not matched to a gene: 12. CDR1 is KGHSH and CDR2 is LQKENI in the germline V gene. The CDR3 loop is CASSPLTSGTSGGSDTQYF. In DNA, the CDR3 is TGTGCCAGCTCACCTCTAACCTCCGGGACTAGCGGGGGTTCAGATACGCAGTATTTT. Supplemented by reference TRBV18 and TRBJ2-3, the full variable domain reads NAGVMQNPRHLVRRRGQEARLRCSPMKGHSHVYWYRQLPEEGLKFMVYLQKENIIDESGMPKERFSAEFPKEGPSILRIQQVVRGDSAAYFCASSPLTSGTSGGSDTQYFGPGTRLTVL.

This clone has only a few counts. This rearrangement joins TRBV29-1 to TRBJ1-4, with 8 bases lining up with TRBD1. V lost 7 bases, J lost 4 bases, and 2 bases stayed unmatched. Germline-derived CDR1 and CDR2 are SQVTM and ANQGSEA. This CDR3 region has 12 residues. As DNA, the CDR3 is TGCAGCGCGGGACAGGATAATGAAAAACTGTTTTTT. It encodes CSAGQDNEKLFF.

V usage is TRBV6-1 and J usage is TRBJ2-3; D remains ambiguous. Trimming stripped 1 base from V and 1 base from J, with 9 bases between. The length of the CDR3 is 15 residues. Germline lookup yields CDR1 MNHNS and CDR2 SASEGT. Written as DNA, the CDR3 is TGTGCCAGCAGTGAAGGCCTCGAGGGCACAGATACGCAGTATTTT. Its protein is CASSEGLEGTDTQYF.

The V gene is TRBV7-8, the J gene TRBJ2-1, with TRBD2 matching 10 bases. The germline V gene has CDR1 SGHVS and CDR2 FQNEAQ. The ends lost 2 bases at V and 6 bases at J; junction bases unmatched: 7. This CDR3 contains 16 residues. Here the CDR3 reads CASSLSLAGAINEQFF. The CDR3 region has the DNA TGTGCCAGCAGCTTATCTCTAGCGGGGGCCATCAATGAGCAGTTCTTC.

This CDR3 reads CATRLSGGVTQYF. CDR3 coding DNA: TGTGCCACCAGACTCTCCGGGGGAGTTACGCAGTATTTT. The genes are TRBV7-2 and TRBJ2-3, with D tentatively TRBD2 (6 bases). From germline, CDR1 is SGHTA and CDR2 FQGNSA. This CDR3 has 13 residues. Trimming took off 10 bases at V and 8 bases at J, with 19 bases between the two ends.

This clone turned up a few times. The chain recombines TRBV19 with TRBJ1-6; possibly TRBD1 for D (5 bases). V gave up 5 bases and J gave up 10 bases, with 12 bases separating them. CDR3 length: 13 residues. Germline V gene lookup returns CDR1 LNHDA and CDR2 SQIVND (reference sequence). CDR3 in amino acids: CASSGTQTSPLHF. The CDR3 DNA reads TGTGCCAGTAGTGGGACCCAGACATCACCCCTCCACTTT.

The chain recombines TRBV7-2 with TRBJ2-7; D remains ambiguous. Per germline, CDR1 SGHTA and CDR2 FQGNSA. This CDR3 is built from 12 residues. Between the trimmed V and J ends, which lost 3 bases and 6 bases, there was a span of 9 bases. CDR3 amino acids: CASSFPGREQYF. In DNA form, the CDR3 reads TGTGCCAGCAGCTTTCCCGGGCGCGAGCAGTACTTC.

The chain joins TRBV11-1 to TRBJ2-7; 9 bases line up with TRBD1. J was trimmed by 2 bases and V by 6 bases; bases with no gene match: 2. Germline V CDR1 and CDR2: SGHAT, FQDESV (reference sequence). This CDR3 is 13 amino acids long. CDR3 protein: CASRDRGTYEQYF. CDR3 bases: TGTGCCAGCAGGGACAGGGGAACCTACGAGCAGTACTTC.

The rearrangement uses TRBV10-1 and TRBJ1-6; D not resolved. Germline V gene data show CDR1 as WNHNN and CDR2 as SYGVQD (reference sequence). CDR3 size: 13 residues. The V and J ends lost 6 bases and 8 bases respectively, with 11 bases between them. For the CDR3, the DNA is TGCGCCAGCAGAGAAGAAGAGGATTCACCCCTCCACTTT. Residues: CASREEEDSPLHF.

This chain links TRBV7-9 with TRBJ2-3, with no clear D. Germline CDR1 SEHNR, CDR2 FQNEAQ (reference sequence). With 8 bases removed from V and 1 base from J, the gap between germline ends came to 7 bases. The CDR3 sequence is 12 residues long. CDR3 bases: TGTGCCAGCCGGTACCGCACAGATACGCAGTATTTT. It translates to CASRYRTDTQYF.

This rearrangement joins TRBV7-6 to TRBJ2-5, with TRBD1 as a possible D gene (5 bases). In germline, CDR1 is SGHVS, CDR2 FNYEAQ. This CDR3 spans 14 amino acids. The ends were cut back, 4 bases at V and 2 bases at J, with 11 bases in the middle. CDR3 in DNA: TGTGCCAGCAGCTCCCCTAGGGGACAAGAGACCCAGTACTTC. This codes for CASSSPRGQETQYF.

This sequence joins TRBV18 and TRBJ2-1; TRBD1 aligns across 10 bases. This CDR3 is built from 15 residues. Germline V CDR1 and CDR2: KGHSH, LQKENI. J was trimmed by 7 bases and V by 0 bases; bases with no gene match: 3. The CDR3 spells CASSPPGQGTNEQFF. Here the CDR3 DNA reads TGTGCCAGCTCACCACCGGGACAGGGGACGAATGAGCAGTTCTTC. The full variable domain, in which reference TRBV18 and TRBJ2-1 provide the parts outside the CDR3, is NAGVMQNPRHLVRRRGQEARLRCSPMKGHSHVYWYRQLPEEGLKFMVYLQKENIIDESGMPKERFSAEFPKEGPSILRIQQVVRGDSAAYFCASSPPGQGTNEQFFGPGTRLTVL.

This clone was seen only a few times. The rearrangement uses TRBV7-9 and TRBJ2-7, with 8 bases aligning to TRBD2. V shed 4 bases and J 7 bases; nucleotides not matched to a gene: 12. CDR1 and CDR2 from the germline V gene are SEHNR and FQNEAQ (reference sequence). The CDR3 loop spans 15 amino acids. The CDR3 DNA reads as TGTGCCAGCAGCTACTCCACCTTCGGGGGGGTAGAGCAGTACTTC. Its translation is CASSYSTFGGVEQYF.

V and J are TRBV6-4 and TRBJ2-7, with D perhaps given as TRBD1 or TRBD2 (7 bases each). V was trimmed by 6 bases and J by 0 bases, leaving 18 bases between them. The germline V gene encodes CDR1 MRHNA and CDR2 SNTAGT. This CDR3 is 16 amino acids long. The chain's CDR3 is CASRSRQGGFSYEQYF. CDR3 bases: TGTGCCAGCAGGTCCCGACAGGGAGGGTTCTCCTACGAGCAGTACTTC.

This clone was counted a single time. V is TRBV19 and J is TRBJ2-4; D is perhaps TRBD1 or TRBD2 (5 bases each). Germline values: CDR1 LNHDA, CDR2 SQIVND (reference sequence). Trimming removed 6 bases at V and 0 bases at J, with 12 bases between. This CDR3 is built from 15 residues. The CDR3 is CASRPGRLAKNIQYF. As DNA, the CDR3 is TGTGCCAGTAGACCGGGACGGCTAGCCAAAAACATTCAGTACTTC.

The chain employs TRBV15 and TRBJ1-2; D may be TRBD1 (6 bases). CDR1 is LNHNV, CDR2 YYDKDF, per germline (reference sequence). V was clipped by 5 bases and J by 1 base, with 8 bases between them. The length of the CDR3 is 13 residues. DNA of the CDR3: TGTGCCACCAGCGGGGGACATAACTATGGCTACACCTTC. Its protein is CATSGGHNYGYTF. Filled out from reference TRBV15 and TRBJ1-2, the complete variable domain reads DAMVIQNPRYQVTQFGKPVTLSCSQTLNHNVMYWYQQKSSQAPKLLFHYYDKDFNNEADTPDNFQSRRPNTSFCFLDIRSPGLGDTAMYLCATSGGHNYGYTFGSGTRLTVV.

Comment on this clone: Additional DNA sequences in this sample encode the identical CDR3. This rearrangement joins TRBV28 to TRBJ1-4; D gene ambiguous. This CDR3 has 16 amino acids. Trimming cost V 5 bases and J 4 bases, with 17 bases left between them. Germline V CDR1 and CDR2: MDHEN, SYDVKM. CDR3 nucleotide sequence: TGTGCCAGCAGTCCATCCGGATCCTTCGGTAATGAAAAACTGTTTTTT. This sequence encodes CASSPSGSFGNEKLFF.

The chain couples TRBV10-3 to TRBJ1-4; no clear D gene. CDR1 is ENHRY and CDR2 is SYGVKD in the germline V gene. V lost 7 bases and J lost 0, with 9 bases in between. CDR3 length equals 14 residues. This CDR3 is CAINGRATNEKLFF. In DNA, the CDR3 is TGTGCCATCAACGGGCGGGCAACTAATGAAAAACTGTTTTTT.